This T cell receptor (beta chain) is from a study of CD8 T cells in Susac syndrome. Sequencing of TCR beta was undertaken in CD8+ and CD4+ T cells derived from blood. TEMRA cells were FACS-enriched, and CD8+ and CD4+ T cells were isolated negatively. Germline trimming cut 2 bases from V and 7 bases from J; bases unmatched to any gene: 7. The CDR3 length is 14 residues. Germline loops: CDR1 GTSNPN, CDR2 SVGIG (reference sequence). With random hexamers, reverse transcription was performed on roughly 0.5 to 1 ug of RNA. TCRdb ran MiXCR on the immunoSEQ multiplex PCR reads and lists one entry per CDR3 protein. The table includes nearly 200,000 distinct CDR3 sequences, nearly 95% detected once.

The TCR was taken from a human donor with multiple sclerosis. Sample: CD4+ T cells from PBMCs. The J gene is TRBJ1-5, the V gene TRBV30; the match to TRBD1 covers 8 bases. The CDR3 DNA reads as TGTGCCTGGAGTTACGGACAGGGTCGGCAGCCCCAGCATTTT. This encodes CAWSYGQGRQPQHF.